This T cell receptor beta chain was sequenced for a study of identifying expanded T cells in peripheral blood. The CDR3 runs 16 residues. Germline values: CDR1 MNHEY, CDR2 SVGAGI. Trimming removed 2 bases from V and 4 bases from J; junction bases left unmatched: 9. The assay was immunoSEQ multiplex PCR, and TCRdb's table has in-frame clones only and misses some. The sample lists around 63,000 clones; roughly 86% were seen once. This TCR derives from a person aged 18 to 70 in good health. V and J are TRBV6-5 and TRBJ1-2, with 8 bases lining up with TRBD1. Material for sequencing was blood. The CDR3 sequence: CASSYDQGAVSYGYTF. In nucleotides, the CDR3 is TGTGCCAGCAGTTACGATCAGGGGGCGGTTAGCTATGGCTACACCTTC.